This entry describes one T cell receptor (beta chain). The antigen remains undetermined. At one end, the junction sequence differs from germline, possibly due to a read error. Data came from immunoSEQ multiplex PCR; TCRdb stores just in-frame clones and leaves some out. The table has some 52,000 clones, 70% to 90% seen once; the top ten hold approximately 2.6%. This record comes from a study of T cells after posttransplantation cyclophosphamide. Study-wide results and caveats: Later blood repertoires were often dominated by clones from the donor CD8+ memory compartment.

Germline lookup yields CDR1 SGDLS and CDR2 YYNGEE. The CDR3 loop spans 14 amino acids. This TCR came from a man aged 25 to 45 with a blood cancer, CMV-positive, and with a related stem cell donor. Material: PBMCs. The chain uses TRBV9 and TRBJ1-2, with D perhaps matching TRBD1 (5 bases). The chain's CDR3 is CVSNGRVSPYGYTF. CDR3 bases: TGTGTCAGCAACGGCAGGGTCAGCCCCTATGGCTACACCTTC.